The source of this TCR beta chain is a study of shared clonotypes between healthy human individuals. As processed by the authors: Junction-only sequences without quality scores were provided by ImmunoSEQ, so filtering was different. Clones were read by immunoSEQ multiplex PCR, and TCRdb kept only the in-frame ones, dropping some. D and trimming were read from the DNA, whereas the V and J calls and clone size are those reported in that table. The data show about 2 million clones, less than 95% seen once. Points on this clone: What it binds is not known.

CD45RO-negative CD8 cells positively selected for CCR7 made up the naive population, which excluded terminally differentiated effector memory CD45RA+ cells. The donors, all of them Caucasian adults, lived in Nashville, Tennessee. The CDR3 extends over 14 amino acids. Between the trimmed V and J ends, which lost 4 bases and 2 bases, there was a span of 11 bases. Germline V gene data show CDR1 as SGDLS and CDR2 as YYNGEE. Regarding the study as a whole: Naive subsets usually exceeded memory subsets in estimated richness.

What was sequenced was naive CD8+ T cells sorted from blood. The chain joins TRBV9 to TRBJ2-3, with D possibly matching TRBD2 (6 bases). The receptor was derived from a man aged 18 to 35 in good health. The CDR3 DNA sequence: TGTGCCAGCAGCCCGGGACTTCTCACAGATACGCAGTATTTT. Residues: CASSPGLLTDTQYF.